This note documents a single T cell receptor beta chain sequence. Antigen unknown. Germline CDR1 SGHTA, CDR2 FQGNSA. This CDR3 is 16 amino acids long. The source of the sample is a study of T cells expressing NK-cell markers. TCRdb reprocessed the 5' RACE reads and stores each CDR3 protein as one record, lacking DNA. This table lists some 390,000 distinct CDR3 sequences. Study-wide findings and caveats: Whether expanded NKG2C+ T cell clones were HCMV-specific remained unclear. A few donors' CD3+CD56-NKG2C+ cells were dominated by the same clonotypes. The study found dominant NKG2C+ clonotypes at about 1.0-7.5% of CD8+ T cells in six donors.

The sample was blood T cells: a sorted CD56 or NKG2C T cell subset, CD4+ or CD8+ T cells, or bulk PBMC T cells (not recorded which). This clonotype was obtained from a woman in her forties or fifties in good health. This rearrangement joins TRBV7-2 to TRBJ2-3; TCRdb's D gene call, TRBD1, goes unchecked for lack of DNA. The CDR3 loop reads CASSLAGALHTDTQYF. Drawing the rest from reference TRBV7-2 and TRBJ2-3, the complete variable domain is GAGVSQSPSNKVTEKGKDVELRCDPISGHTALYWYRQSLGQGLEFLIYFQGNSAPDKSGLPSDRFSAERTGGSVSTLTIQRTQQEDSAVYLCASSLAGALHTDTQYFGPGTRLTVL.